The TCR beta chain under discussion was sequenced for a study of shared clonotypes between healthy human individuals. At the level of the study: Every donor yielded three CD4 naive, three CD4 memory, two CD8 naive and one CD8 memory plate.

Selected positively for CCR7 and CD45RO-negative, naive CD8 cells excluded terminally differentiated effector memory CD45RA+ cells. The CDR3 length is 15 residues. V was pared by 3 bases and J by 8 bases, with 20 bases between. From germline, CDR1 is SQVTM and CDR2 ANQGSEA. Comments on this clone: Its matching antigen is unknown.

Study-level results: Estimated clonotype richness was generally higher in naive than memory subsets. Only blood was sampled, and tissue TCR repertoires likely differ from blood ones.

Clones were read by immunoSEQ multiplex PCR, and TCRdb kept only the in-frame ones, dropping some. The sample yields fewer than 1 million clones, roughly 96% seen once. The V gene is TRBV29-1, the J gene TRBJ2-4; D is possibly TRBD2 (6 bases). Sequencing was performed on naive CD8+ T cells sorted from blood. The TCR sequence derives from a young man in good health. The DNA for the CDR3 is TGCAGCGTTGAGGAAGAGGGAGCAGGCGGGGACATTCAGTACTTC. Amino acid sequence: CSVEEEGAGGDIQYF.